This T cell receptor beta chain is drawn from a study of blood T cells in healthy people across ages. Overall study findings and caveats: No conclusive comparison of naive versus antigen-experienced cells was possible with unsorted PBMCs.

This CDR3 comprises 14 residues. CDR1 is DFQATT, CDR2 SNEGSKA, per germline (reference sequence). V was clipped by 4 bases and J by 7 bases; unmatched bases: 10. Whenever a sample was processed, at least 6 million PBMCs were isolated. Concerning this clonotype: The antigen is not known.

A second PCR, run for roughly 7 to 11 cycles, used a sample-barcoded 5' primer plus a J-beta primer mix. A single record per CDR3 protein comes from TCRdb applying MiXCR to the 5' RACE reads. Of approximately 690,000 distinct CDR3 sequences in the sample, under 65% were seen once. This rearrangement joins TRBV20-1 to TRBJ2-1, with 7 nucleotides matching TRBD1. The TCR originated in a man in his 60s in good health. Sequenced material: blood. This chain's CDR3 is CSAIRQGFRNEQFF. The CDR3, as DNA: TGCAGTGCTATCCGACAGGGTTTTAGGAATGAGCAGTTCTTC.